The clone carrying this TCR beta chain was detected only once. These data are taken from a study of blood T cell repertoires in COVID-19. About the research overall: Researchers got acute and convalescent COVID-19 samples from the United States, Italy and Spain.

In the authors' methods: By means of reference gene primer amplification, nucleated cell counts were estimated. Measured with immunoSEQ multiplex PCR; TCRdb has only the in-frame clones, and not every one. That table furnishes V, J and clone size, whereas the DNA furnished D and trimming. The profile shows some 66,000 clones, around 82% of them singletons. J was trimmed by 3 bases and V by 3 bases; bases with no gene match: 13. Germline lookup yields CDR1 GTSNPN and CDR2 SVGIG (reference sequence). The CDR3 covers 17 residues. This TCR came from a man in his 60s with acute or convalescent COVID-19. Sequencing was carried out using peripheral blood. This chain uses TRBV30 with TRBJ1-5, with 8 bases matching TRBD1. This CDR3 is CAWSLRPTGANNQPQHF. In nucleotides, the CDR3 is TGTGCCTGGAGCCTTCGCCCGACAGGGGCTAACAATCAGCCCCAGCATTTT.